The 17 T cell receptor beta chains presented below share a single source sample, sequenced in a study of T cells in localized non-small cell lung cancer. Using immunoSEQ multiplex PCR, the repertoire was profiled, and TCRdb retains in-frame clones only, with some absent. The sample lists approximately 1,800 clones; 20% to 25% were seen once. This specimen was normal lung tissue next to the tumor, taken before any cancer treatment. The receptors shown here come from a man between 40 and 69 years old with stage I lung adenocarcinoma.

This clone showed up just a few times. The chain has TRBV2 and TRBJ1-5, with a weak D call TRBD1 (6 bases). Trimming took off 3 bases at V and 2 bases at J, with 8 bases between the two ends. This CDR3 comprises 14 residues. In germline, CDR1 is SNHLY, CDR2 FYNNEI. The CDR3 DNA reads TGTGCCAGCAGTGATGAGGGGGGCAATCAGCCCCAGCATTTT. This codes for CASSDEGGNQPQHF.

The sample holds a few counts of this clone. V usage is TRBV30 and J usage is TRBJ1-5; 7 nucleotides line up with TRBD1. The junction had 8 bases not matched to a gene; V was cut back by 2 bases and J by 4 bases. Germline loops: CDR1 GTSNPN, CDR2 SVGIG (reference sequence). The CDR3 loop spans 15 amino acids. The CDR3 DNA sequence: TGTGCCTGGAGTCGGGACAGCCTACCTAATCAGCCCCAGCATTTT. It specifies CAWSRDSLPNQPQHF.

This clone was seen only a few times. The chain is built from TRBV11-3 and TRBJ2-4; 9 bases line up with TRBD2. The CDR3 length is 17 residues. CDR1 and CDR2 (germline): SGHNT, YENEEA. J was trimmed by 5 bases and V by 1 base; bases with no gene match: 9. The DNA of the CDR3 is TGTGCCAGCAGCTTAGGGGCCGGTAGCGGGAGCGAAAACATTCAGTACTTC. Protein product: CASSLGAGSGSENIQYF.

This clone was counted only a few times. The chain employs TRBV30 and TRBJ2-7; D is undetermined. CDR1 GTSNPN and CDR2 SVGIG come from the germline V gene (reference sequence). V was cut by 5 bases and J by 10 bases, with 21 bases left in between. This CDR3 contains 13 residues. The CDR3 region has the DNA TGTGCCTGGCACGATCATAACCTACGAGGACAGTACTTC. Translating gives CAWHDHNLRGQYF.

This clone was detected only once. The chain links TRBV19 to TRBJ2-1; TRBD2 is a possible D gene (5 bases). The germline V and J ends were trimmed by 5 bases and 5 bases, with 19 bases remaining between them. CDR1 is LNHDA and CDR2 is SQIVND in the germline V gene (reference sequence). The CDR3 sequence is 16 residues long. The CDR3 is CASSDQRAGIHNEQFF. The CDR3 DNA reads TGTGCCAGTAGTGATCAGAGGGCGGGCATCCACAATGAGCAGTTCTTC.

This chain uses TRBV6-8 with TRBJ2-6; D gene unclear. This CDR3 has 15 residues. CDR1 is MNHGY, CDR2 SAAAGT, per germline. The V end lost 4 bases, the J end lost 4 bases, and 11 bases lay between the germline ends. The CDR3 protein is CASSSRPGGANVLTF. CDR3 DNA: TGTGCCAGCAGTTCCAGACCCGGCGGGGCCAACGTCCTGACTTTC.

The chain carries TRBV4-1 and TRBJ2-7; D gene unclear. Germline V gene data show CDR1 as MGHRA and CDR2 as YSYEKL. V was shortened by 1 base and J by 4 bases, with 17 bases between the two germline ends. The CDR3 spans 16 residues. CDR3 residues: CASSQALTSSSYEQYF. The CDR3 DNA follows: TGCGCCAGCAGCCAAGCTCTTACGAGCAGTTCGTACGAGCAGTACTTC.

V is TRBV28 and J is TRBJ1-2, with 9 bases identical to TRBD1. V shed 1 base and J 7 bases; nucleotides not matched to a gene: 4. This CDR3 region has 14 residues. Germline CDR1 is MDHEN and CDR2 is SYDVKM. CDR3 residues: CASSLFGTGFGYTF. The CDR3 bases are TGTGCCAGCAGTTTATTCGGGACAGGGTTTGGCTACACCTTC.

This clone came up a few times. The chain employs TRBV9 and TRBJ1-6; TRBD1 matches at 7 bases. The CDR3 contains 16 residues. Germline loops: CDR1 SGDLS, CDR2 YYNGEE. V lost 3 bases to trimming and J lost 5 bases; unmatched junction nucleotides: 8. CDR3 region: CASSDPRDRDNSPLHF. The CDR3 DNA follows: TGTGCCAGCAGCGACCCCCGGGACAGAGATAATTCACCCCTCCACTTT.

A few counts support this clone. This sequence joins TRBV6-8 and TRBJ2-7, with D unresolved. CDR3 length equals 12 residues. In germline, CDR1 is MNHGY, CDR2 SAAAGT. The V end lost 1 base, the J end lost 3 bases, and 4 bases lay between the germline ends. DNA of the CDR3: TGTGCCAGCAGTTACTGGCACTACGAGCAGTACTTC. This translates into CASSYWHYEQYF.

The table lists this clone with a few counts. V gene TRBV5-1 combines with J gene TRBJ1-2; possibly TRBD1 for D (6 bases). CDR1 and CDR2 from the germline V gene are SGHRS and YFSETQ. Trimming removed 4 bases at V and 4 bases at J, with 17 bases between. The CDR3 totals 15 residues. CDR3 protein: CASSLSPGGIYGYTF. CDR3 coding DNA: TGCGCCAGCAGCCTGTCCCCCGGGGGCATCTATGGCTACACCTTC.

This clone is medium-sized in the sample. In DNA, the CDR3 is TGTGCCAGCAGTCAGACCGGGGTCCAAAAACTGTTTTTT. It yields the protein CASSQTGVQKLFF. The V and J genes are TRBV6-8 and TRBJ1-4; no clear D. The CDR3 totals 13 residues. The germline V and J ends were trimmed by 5 bases and 9 bases, with 13 bases remaining between them. CDR1 is MNHGY, CDR2 SAAAGT, per germline.

This chain uses TRBV28 with TRBJ2-5; D might be TRBD1 (5 bases). This CDR3 region has 13 residues. Germline-derived CDR1 and CDR2 are MDHEN and SYDVKM. Deletions cut 5 bases from V and 5 bases from J, with 12 bases between. The CDR3 region has the DNA TGTGCCAGCAGTGGGGTAGGGGCGGAGACCCAGTACTTC. It translates to CASSGVGAETQYF.

This clone was observed a handful of times. The rearrangement uses TRBV28 and TRBJ2-6; possible D gene TRBD1, 6 bases. This CDR3 region has 14 residues. V lost 6 bases, J lost 1 base, and 7 bases lay in between. The germline CDR1 and CDR2 sequences are MDHEN and SYDVKM. CDR3 protein: CASRDRSGANVLTF. Written as DNA, the CDR3 is TGTGCCAGCAGAGACAGGTCTGGGGCCAACGTCCTGACTTTC.

This clone is deemed medium-sized. The rearrangement uses TRBV11-3 and TRBJ2-4; unclear D gene. The CDR3 totals 14 residues. Deletions cut 2 bases from V and 8 bases from J, with 13 bases between. Looked up from germline, CDR1 is SGHNT and CDR2 is YENEEA. The CDR3 region is CASSLNYQADIQYF. CDR3 nucleotide sequence: TGTGCCAGCAGCTTAAATTACCAGGCGGACATTCAGTACTTC.

The CDR3 nucleotides are TGTGCCAGCACAAGGGAAGGCAATCAGCCCCAGCATTTT. Translation: CASTREGNQPQHF. The chain employs TRBV9 and TRBJ1-5; D is unresolved. The V and J ends lost 6 bases and 2 bases respectively, with 9 bases between them. CDR3 length: 13 residues. The germline CDR1 and CDR2 sequences are SGDLS and YYNGEE.

V is TRBV19 and J is TRBJ2-3; D gene unclear. CDR3 length equals 15 residues. Germline CDR1 reads LNHDA; CDR2 reads SQIVND (reference sequence). The V gene lost 5 bases and the J gene lost 0 bases, with 12 bases spanning the gap. DNA for the CDR3: TGTGCCAGTAGTCGAGACACCGCTAGCACAGATACGCAGTATTTT. Its translation: CASSRDTASTDTQYF.